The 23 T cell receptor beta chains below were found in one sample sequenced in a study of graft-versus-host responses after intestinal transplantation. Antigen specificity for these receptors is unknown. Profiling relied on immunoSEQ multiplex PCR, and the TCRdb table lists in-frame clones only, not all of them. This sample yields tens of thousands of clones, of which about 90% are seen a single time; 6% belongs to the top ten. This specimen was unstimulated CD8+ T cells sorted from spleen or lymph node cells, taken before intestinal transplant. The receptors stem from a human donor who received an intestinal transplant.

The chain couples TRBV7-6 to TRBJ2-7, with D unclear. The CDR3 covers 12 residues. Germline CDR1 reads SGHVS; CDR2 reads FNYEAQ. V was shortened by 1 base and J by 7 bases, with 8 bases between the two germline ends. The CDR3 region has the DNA TGTGCCAGCAGCTTAGTGGGGAAGGAGCAGTACTTC. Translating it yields CASSLVGKEQYF.

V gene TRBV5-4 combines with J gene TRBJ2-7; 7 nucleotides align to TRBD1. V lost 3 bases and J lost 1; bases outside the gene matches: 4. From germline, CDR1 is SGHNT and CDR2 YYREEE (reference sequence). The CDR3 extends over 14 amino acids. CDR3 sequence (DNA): TGTGCCAGCAGCTGGGACAGCCCTTCCTACGAGCAGTACTTC. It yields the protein CASSWDSPSYEQYF.

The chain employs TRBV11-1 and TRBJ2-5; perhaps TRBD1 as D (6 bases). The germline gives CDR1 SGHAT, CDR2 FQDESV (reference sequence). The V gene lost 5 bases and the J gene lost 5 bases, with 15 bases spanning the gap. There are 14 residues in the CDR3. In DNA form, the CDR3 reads TGTGCCAGCAGCCCCCCCCTGAGGGGGGAGACCCAGTACTTC. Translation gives CASSPPLRGETQYF.

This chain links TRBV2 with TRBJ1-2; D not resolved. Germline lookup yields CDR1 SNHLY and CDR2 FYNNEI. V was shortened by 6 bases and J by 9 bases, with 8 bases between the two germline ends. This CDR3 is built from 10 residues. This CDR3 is CASREISYTF. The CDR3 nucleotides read TGTGCCAGCAGGGAAATCAGCTACACCTTC.

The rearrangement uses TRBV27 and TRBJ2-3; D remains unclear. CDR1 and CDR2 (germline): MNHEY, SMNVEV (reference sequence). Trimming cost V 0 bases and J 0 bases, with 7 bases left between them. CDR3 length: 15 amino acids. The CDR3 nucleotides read TGTGCCAGCAGTTTATCCATAGGGAGCACAGATACGCAGTATTTT. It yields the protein CASSLSIGSTDTQYF.

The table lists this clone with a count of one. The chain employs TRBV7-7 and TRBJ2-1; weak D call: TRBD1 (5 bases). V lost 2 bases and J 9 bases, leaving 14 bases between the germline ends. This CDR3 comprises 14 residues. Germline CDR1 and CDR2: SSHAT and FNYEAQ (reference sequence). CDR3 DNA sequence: TGTGCCAGCAGCTTATACCCGGATGACAGTGAGCAGTTCTTC. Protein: CASSLYPDDSEQFF.

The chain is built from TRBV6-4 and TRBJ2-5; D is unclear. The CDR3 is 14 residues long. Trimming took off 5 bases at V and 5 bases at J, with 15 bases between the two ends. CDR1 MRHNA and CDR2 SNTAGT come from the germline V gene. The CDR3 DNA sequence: TGTGCCAGCAGTAGAAGAGGACCGGGCGAGACCCAGTACTTC. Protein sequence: CASSRRGPGETQYF.

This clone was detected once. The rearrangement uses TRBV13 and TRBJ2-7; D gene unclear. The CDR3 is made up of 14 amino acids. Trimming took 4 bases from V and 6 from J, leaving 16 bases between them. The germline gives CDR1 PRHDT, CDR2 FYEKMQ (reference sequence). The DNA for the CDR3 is TGTGCCAGCAGCTCTGACTCCCTCTCGTCCGAGCAGTACTTC. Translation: CASSSDSLSSEQYF.

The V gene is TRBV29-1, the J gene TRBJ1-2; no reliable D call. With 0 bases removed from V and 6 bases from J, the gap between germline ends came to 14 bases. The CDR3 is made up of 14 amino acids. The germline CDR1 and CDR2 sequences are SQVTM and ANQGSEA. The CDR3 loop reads CSVEDPVRYHGYTF. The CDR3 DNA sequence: TGCAGCGTTGAAGACCCCGTAAGGTACCATGGCTACACCTTC.

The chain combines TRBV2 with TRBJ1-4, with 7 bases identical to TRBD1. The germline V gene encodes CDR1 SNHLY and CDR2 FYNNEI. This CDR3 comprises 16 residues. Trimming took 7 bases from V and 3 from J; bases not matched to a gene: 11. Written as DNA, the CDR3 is TGTGCCAGCATTGGATCCTCGCAGGGGGCTAATGAAAAACTGTTTTTT. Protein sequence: CASIGSSQGANEKLFF.

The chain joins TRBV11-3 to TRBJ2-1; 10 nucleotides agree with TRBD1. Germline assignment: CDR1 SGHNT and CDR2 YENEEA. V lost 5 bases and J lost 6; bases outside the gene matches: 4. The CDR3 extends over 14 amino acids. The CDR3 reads CASSDRDRGNEQFF. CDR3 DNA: TGTGCCAGCAGCGACCGGGACAGGGGCAATGAGCAGTTCTTC.

Written as DNA, the CDR3 is TGTGCCAGCACTCGGGGCAATGAAGCTTTCTTT. It codes for CASTRGNEAFF. V and J are TRBV6-5 and TRBJ1-1; a possible D gene is TRBD1 (5 bases). V was pared by 7 bases and J by 7 bases, with 10 bases between. This CDR3 has 11 residues. Germline V gene lookup returns CDR1 MNHEY and CDR2 SVGAGI.

CDR3 bases: TGTGCCAGCAGTGAGGGCGCTAACTATGGCTACACCTTC. Translation: CASSEGANYGYTF. The J gene is TRBJ1-2, the V gene TRBV2; D is uncertain. The V end lost 3 bases, the J end lost 0 bases, and 5 bases lay between the germline ends. The CDR3 loop spans 13 amino acids. Germline CDR1 SNHLY, CDR2 FYNNEI.

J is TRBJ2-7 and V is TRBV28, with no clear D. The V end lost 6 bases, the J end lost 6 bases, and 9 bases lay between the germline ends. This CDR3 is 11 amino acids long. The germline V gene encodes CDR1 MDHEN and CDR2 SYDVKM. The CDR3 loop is CASSLGSEQYF. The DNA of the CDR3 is TGTGCCAGCAGCCTGGGGTCCGAGCAGTACTTC.

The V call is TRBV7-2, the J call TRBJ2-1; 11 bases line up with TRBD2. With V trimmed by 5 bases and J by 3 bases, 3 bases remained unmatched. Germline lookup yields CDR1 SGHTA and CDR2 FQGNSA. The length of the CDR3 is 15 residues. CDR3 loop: CASSHSGGVYNEQFF. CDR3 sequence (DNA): TGTGCCAGCAGCCATAGCGGGGGGGTCTACAATGAGCAGTTCTTC.

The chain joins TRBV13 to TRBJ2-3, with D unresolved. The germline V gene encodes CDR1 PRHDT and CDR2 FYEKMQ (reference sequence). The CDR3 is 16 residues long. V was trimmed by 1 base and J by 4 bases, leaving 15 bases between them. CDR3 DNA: TGTGCCAGCAGCTTAGAGGGCAGCACCCTTGCAGATACGCAGTATTTT. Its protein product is CASSLEGSTLADTQYF.

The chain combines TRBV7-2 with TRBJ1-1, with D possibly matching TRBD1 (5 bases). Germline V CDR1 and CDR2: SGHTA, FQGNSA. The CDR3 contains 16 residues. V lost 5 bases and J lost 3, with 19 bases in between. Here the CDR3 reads CASSLAGNLGHTEAFF. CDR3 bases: TGTGCCAGCAGCCTGGCAGGGAATCTGGGCCACACTGAAGCTTTCTTT.

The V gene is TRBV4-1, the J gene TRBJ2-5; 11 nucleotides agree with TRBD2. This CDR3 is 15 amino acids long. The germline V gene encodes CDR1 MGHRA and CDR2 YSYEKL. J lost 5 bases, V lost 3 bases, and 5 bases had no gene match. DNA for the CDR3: TGCGCCAGCAGCCATAGCGGGGGGGCTCTGGAGACCCAGTACTTC. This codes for CASSHSGGALETQYF.

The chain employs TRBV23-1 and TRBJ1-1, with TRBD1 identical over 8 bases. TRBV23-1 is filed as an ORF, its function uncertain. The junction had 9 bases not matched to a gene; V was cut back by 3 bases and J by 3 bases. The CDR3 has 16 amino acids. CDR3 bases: TGCGCCAGCAGTCACCTAAACAGGGGGACCCACACTGAAGCTTTCTTT. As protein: CASSHLNRGTHTEAFF.

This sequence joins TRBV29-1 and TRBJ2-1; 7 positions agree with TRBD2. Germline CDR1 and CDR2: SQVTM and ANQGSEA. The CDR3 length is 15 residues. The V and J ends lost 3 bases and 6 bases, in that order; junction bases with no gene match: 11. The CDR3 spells CSVDYRGSQSNEQFF. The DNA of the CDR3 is TGCAGCGTTGACTATCGCGGGAGCCAGAGCAATGAGCAGTTCTTC.

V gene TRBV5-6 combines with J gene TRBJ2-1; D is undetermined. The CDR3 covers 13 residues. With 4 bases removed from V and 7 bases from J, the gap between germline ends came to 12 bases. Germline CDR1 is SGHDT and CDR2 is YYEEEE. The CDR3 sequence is CASSILARNEQFF. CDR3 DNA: TGTGCCAGCAGCATCTTGGCGAGGAATGAGCAGTTCTTC.

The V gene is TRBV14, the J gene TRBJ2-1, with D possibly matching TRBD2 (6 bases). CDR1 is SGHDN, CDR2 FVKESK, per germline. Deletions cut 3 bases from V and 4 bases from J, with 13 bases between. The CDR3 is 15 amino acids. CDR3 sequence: CASSQSLATYNEQFF. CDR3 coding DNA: TGTGCCAGCAGCCAGAGCCTAGCGACATACAATGAGCAGTTCTTC.

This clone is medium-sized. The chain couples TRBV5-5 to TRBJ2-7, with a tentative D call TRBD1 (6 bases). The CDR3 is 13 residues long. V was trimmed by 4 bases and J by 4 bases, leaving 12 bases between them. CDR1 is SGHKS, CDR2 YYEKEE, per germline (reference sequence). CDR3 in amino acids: CASSVDSQYEQYF. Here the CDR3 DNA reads TGTGCCAGCAGCGTGGACAGCCAGTACGAGCAGTACTTC.